This passage covers 14 T cell receptor beta chains from one sample sequenced in a study of CD4 T cells in relation to SARS-CoV-2 and coronaviruses. The unexposed donors gave CD4+ T cells in about 2010-2019, prior to COVID-19. CD4+ T cells were isolated from the cells after roughly 11 days of culture. No antigen is known for these receptors. Data came from immunoSEQ multiplex PCR; TCRdb stores just in-frame clones and leaves some out. The table records about 25,000 clones, 75% to 85% of them present only once. The material sequenced was CD4+ T cells from PBMCs, cultured in vitro. Receptors originate from a human donor in good health.

The rearrangement links TRBV6-5 to TRBJ2-5; unclear D gene. In germline, CDR1 is MNHEY, CDR2 SVGAGI. The CDR3 consists of 15 residues. V dropped 2 bases and J dropped 4 bases, with 14 bases sitting between them. CDR3 DNA sequence: TGTGCCAGCAGTTACCCCCCCCGTAGTACAGAGACCCAGTACTTC. This translates into CASSYPPRSTETQYF.

For the CDR3, the DNA is TGTGCCTGGATACGGACAGGGGGGTTCGGCTCACCCCTCCACTTT. As protein: CAWIRTGGFGSPLHF. The chain is built from TRBV30 and TRBJ1-6; 10 bases match TRBD1. Per the germline V gene, CDR1 is GTSNPN and CDR2 is SVGIG (reference sequence). V trimming: 4 bases; J trimming: 10 bases; junction bases outside the gene matches: 10. This CDR3 spans 15 amino acids.

V gene TRBV4-1 combines with J gene TRBJ2-7; 8 nucleotides line up with TRBD1. Losses at the gene ends were 4 bases for V and 2 bases for J; bases not matched to a gene: 10. The CDR3 runs 16 residues. Germline V lookup: CDR1 MGHRA, CDR2 YSYEKL. The CDR3 reads CASSPDKQGGPYEQYF. In DNA, the CDR3 is TGCGCCAGCAGCCCAGACAAACAGGGGGGACCCTACGAGCAGTACTTC.

In its sample, this clone was seen once. The rearrangement links TRBV24-1 to TRBJ1-5, with TRBD1 matching over 10 bases. V dropped 7 bases and J dropped 3; count of bases not matched to a gene: 2. The CDR3 is 14 amino acids. Germline V lookup: CDR1 KGHDR, CDR2 SFDVKD. CDR3 region: CATRGQGSNQPQHF. The CDR3, as DNA: TGTGCCACCAGGGGACAGGGGTCCAATCAGCCCCAGCATTTT.

The chain links TRBV5-1 to TRBJ2-2, with 12 bases aligning to TRBD1. CDR3 length: 16 amino acids. Losses at the gene ends were 2 bases for V and 7 bases for J; bases not matched to a gene: 6. CDR1 is SGHRS and CDR2 is YFSETQ in the germline V gene. The CDR3 DNA is TGCGCCAGCAGCTTCTCCGGGACAGGGGGCCTCGGGGAGCTGTTTTTT. Its translation is CASSFSGTGGLGELFF.

The rearrangement joins TRBV3-1 (or the pseudogene TRBV3-2) to TRBJ1-5; 8 bases map to TRBD1. CDR1 LGHDT and CDR2 YNNKEL come from the germline V gene (reference sequence). After removal of 0 bases from V and 0 bases from J, the junction contained 7 bases not matched to a gene. This CDR3 is 18 amino acids long. The CDR3 bases are TGTGCCAGCAGCCAAGATCGTTCTGGGACAGGTAGCAATCAGCCCCAGCATTTT. It codes for CASSQDRSGTGSNQPQHF.

This chain connects TRBV12-3 or TRBV12-4 to TRBJ1-1; D unresolved. V was shortened by 6 bases and J by 1 base, with 9 bases between the two germline ends. CDR3 length equals 13 residues. DNA of the CDR3: TGTGCCAGCAGCTCCCGGGAGAACACTGAAGCTTTCTTT. This translates into CASSSRENTEAFF.

The chain uses TRBV3-1 (or the pseudogene TRBV3-2) and TRBJ1-1; TRBD1 matches 9 bases. Germline lookup yields CDR1 LGHDT and CDR2 YNNKEL (reference sequence). J was trimmed by 1 base and V by 6 bases; bases with no gene match: 3. This CDR3 spans 14 amino acids. The CDR3 DNA follows: TGTGCCAGCAGACAGGGGGCCGGGAACACTGAAGCTTTCTTT. This encodes CASRQGAGNTEAFF.

V is TRBV7-9 and J is TRBJ1-2; TRBD1 is a possible D gene (6 bases). This CDR3 contains 15 residues. Trimming took off 1 base at V and 1 base at J, with 10 bases between the two ends. Germline V CDR1 and CDR2: SEHNR, FQNEAQ (reference sequence). In DNA form, the CDR3 reads TGTGCCAGCAGCTTAGGAAAGGGGGATAACTATGGCTACACCTTC. Protein sequence: CASSLGKGDNYGYTF.

This chain uses TRBV20-1 with TRBJ2-7, with D unresolved. The germline V and J ends were trimmed by 8 bases and 7 bases, with 12 bases remaining between them. The CDR3 contains 10 residues. Germline V gives CDR1 DFQATT, CDR2 SNEGSKA (reference sequence). CDR3 DNA: TGCAGTCGTAGAAGGGCAGAGCAGTACTTC. Translation: CSRRRAEQYF.

CDR3 loop: CASSDAGSTAYGYTF. The DNA for the CDR3 is TGTGCCAGCAGTGACGCAGGGAGCACCGCCTATGGCTACACCTTC. The V call is TRBV6-1, the J call TRBJ1-2, with D possibly matching TRBD1 (5 bases). Germline loops: CDR1 MNHNS, CDR2 SASEGT. Trimming removed 3 bases at V and 4 bases at J, with 15 bases between. This CDR3 comprises 15 residues.

The rearrangement links TRBV19 to TRBJ2-2; a possible D gene is TRBD1 (6 bases). CDR1 LNHDA and CDR2 SQIVND come from the germline V gene (reference sequence). This CDR3 has 14 amino acids. Trimming stripped 5 bases from V and 1 base from J, with 8 bases between. Written as DNA, the CDR3 is TGTGCCAGTAGTGCAGGGGTGAACACCGGGGAGCTGTTTTTT. Protein: CASSAGVNTGELFF.

The chain links TRBV5-6 to TRBJ1-4; D unresolved. Germline V gene data show CDR1 as SGHDT and CDR2 as YYEEEE. The CDR3 length is 16 residues. Deletions cut 0 bases from V and 0 bases from J, with 9 bases between. The CDR3 protein is CASSLGTPSTNEKLFF. The CDR3 DNA reads as TGTGCCAGCAGCTTGGGTACACCTTCAACTAATGAAAAACTGTTTTTT.

The chain recombines TRBV15 with TRBJ2-2, with 8 bases fitting TRBD2. From germline, CDR1 is LNHNV and CDR2 YYDKDF (reference sequence). The ends lost 0 bases at V and 5 bases at J; junction bases unmatched: 5. This CDR3 contains 16 residues. The CDR3 loop is CATSRDPGGRTGELFF. The CDR3 DNA follows: TGTGCCACCAGCAGAGATCCGGGAGGGCGTACCGGGGAGCTGTTTTTT.